The 11 T cell receptor beta chains below all came from one sample that was sequenced in a study of T-cell memory formation after mild COVID-19. TCRdb re-called the 5' RACE reads through MiXCR, storing one row per CDR3 protein. The sample lists hundreds of thousands of distinct CDR3 sequences; about 20% were seen once. Sequencing was done on a sample of PBMCs or a T cell subset sorted from them (not recorded which). Every receptor here comes from an adult woman who had mild COVID-19 (a few samples of this study predate the infection). Cell type and time point are not known.

CDR3: CASSHDIASEKLFF. In DNA form, the CDR3 reads TGCGCCAGCAGCCACGATATCGCGTCGGAAAAACTGTTTTTT. The V gene is TRBV4-1, the J gene TRBJ1-4; D unresolved. Trimming cost V 3 bases and J 8 bases, with 13 bases left between them. The CDR3 covers 14 residues. Germline V gene sequence: CDR1 MGHRA, CDR2 YSYEKL.

The J gene is TRBJ2-6, the V gene TRBV6-2 or TRBV6-3; tentatively, D is TRBD1 (5 bases). Trimming removed 2 bases at V and 0 bases at J, with 5 bases between. Germline CDR1 and CDR2: MNHEY and SVGEGT. CDR3 length equals 15 residues. Here the CDR3 reads CASSYDSSGANVLTF. CDR3 DNA sequence: TGTGCCAGCAGTTACGACAGCTCTGGGGCCAACGTCCTGACTTTC.

DNA for the CDR3: TGTGCCAGCAGCTTAACTACTAGCGGCACAGATACGCAGTATTTT. Protein: CASSLTTSGTDTQYF. The V and J genes are TRBV7-6 and TRBJ2-3, with 7 bases fitting TRBD2. V lost 2 bases to trimming and J lost 1 base; unmatched junction nucleotides: 3. Germline loops: CDR1 SGHVS, CDR2 FNYEAQ. The CDR3 has 15 residues.

Turning to this clonotype: Since a much larger clone is just one base distant, this may be a read error. The rearrangement uses TRBV20-1 and TRBJ1-2, with 8 nucleotides matching TRBD1. J was trimmed by 9 bases and V by 3 bases; bases with no gene match: 6. The length of the CDR3 is 12 residues. The germline CDR1 and CDR2 sequences are DFQATT and SNEGSKA (reference sequence). CDR3 loop: CSASGGQERYTF. The CDR3 bases are TGCAGTGCTAGTGGGGGACAGGAGCGCTACACCTTC.

This clonotype has a handful of counts. This chain links TRBV5-1 with TRBJ1-1; TRBD1 matches at 12 bases. The CDR3 is made up of 18 amino acids. Unmatched junction bases numbered 10, after V lost 1 base and J lost 3 bases. Germline loops: CDR1 SGHRS, CDR2 YFSETQ. The CDR3 here is CASSLYGTGGAADTEAFF. The CDR3 bases are TGCGCCAGCAGCTTGTATGGGACAGGGGGCGCGGCGGACACTGAAGCTTTCTTT.

This sequence joins TRBV12-3 or TRBV12-4 and TRBJ1-6; perhaps TRBD1 as D (5 bases). V lost 7 bases to trimming and J lost 9 bases, with 19 bases between them. The CDR3 extends over 15 amino acids. CDR3 sequence reads: CASTTGQSLGSPLHF. The CDR3 DNA is TGTGCCAGCACCACTGGACAATCCCTAGGTTCACCCCTCCACTTT.

V and J are TRBV15 and TRBJ2-6; no clear D gene. V lost 1 base, J lost 0 bases, and 4 bases lay in between. The CDR3 runs to 15 residues. CDR1 LNHNV and CDR2 YYDKDF come from the germline V gene (reference sequence). CDR3 DNA sequence: TGTGCCACCAGCAGAGGACTCTCTGGGGCCAACGTCCTGACTTTC. As protein: CATSRGLSGANVLTF.

The chain is built from TRBV29-1 and TRBJ2-7; 11 nucleotides align to TRBD2. V dropped 7 bases and J dropped 0; count of bases not matched to a gene: 11. The germline V gene has CDR1 SQVTM and CDR2 ANQGSEA. This CDR3 has 16 residues. CDR3 DNA sequence: TGCAGCGCCGCCCGACTAGCGGGACCGAGCTCCTACGAGCAGTACTTC. Protein product: CSAARLAGPSSYEQYF.

The chain recombines TRBV18 with TRBJ1-3, with a tentative D call TRBD1 (6 bases). Germline CDR1 reads KGHSH; CDR2 reads LQKENI. The V end was cut by 4 bases, the J end by 6 bases, with 13 bases between. The CDR3 is made up of 14 amino acids. The CDR3 protein is CASSQGGGENTIYF. The CDR3 nucleotides read TGTGCCAGCTCACAAGGAGGGGGAGAAAACACCATATATTTT. The full variable domain, completed using reference TRBV18 and TRBJ1-3, is NAGVMQNPRHLVRRRGQEARLRCSPMKGHSHVYWYRQLPEEGLKFMVYLQKENIIDESGMPKERFSAEFPKEGPSILRIQQVVRGDSAAYFCASSQGGGENTIYFGEGSWLTVV.

The chain carries TRBV12-3 or TRBV12-4 and TRBJ2-7, with D possibly matching TRBD2 (5 bases). Trimming took 0 bases from V and 1 from J, leaving 10 bases between them. The CDR3 contains 15 residues. Here the CDR3 DNA reads TGTGCCAGCAGTTTAGCCCACGGACTGTCCTACGAGCAGTACTTC. This encodes CASSLAHGLSYEQYF.

The J gene is TRBJ1-4, the V gene TRBV12-3 or TRBV12-4; D is unresolved. Trimming shortened V by 2 bases and J by 8 bases, and 9 bases separated the two germline ends. This CDR3 comprises 13 residues. In nucleotides, the CDR3 is TGTGCCAGCAGTTTAAGCGTGGGGGAAAAACTGTTTTTT. This translates into CASSLSVGEKLFF.